The entry that follows covers one T cell receptor (beta chain) sequence. What it binds is not known. The CDR3 has 12 amino acids. After removal of 0 bases from V and 16 bases from J, the junction contained 4 bases not matched to a gene. Germline-derived CDR1 and CDR2 are SNHLY and FYNNEI. This sample stems from a study of OX40 agonist ivuxolimab in advanced cancers. Study outcomes and limitations: Both CD4+ and CD8+ T cell populations in blood had undergone clonal expansion by week 6 at 0.1 to 3.0 mg/kg. Researchers report that CD8+ T cells had, on average, more expanded clones than CD4+.

The table came from immunoSEQ multiplex PCR; TCRdb's copy has only in-frame clones and leaves some out. In the table there are about 62,000 clones, 85% of which are singletons. This TCR derives from an adult with an advanced solid tumor such as melanoma, head and neck, liver or kidney cancer. Here the sequenced sample was CD4+ or CD8+ T cells sorted from blood, taken in a trial of the OX40 agonist ivuxolimab. The V call is TRBV2, the J call TRBJ1-5; TRBD1 agrees at 9 bases. The CDR3: CASSEALGQGHF. CDR3 nucleotides: TGTGCCAGCAGTGAAGCGCTGGGACAGGGCCATTTT.